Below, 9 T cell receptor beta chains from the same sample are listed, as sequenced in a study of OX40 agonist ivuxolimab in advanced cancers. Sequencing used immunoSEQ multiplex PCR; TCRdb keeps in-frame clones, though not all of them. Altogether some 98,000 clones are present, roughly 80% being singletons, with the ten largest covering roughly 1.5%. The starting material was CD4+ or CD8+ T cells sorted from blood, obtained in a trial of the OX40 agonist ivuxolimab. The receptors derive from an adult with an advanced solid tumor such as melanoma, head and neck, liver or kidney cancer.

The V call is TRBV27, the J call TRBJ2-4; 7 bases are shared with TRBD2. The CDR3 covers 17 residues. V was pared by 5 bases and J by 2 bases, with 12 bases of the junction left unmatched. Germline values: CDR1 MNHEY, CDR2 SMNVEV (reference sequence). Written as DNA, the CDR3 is TGTGCCAGCAGTCCCCGGGGGGACCCGGTCACCAAAAACATTCAGTACTTC. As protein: CASSPRGDPVTKNIQYF.

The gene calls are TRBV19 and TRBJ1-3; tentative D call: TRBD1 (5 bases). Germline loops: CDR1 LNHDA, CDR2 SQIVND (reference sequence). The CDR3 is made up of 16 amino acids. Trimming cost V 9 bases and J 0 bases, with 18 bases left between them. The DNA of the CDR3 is TGTGCCAGCAAATTTGGGACTACTAACTCTGGAAACACCATATATTTT. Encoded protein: CASKFGTTNSGNTIYF.

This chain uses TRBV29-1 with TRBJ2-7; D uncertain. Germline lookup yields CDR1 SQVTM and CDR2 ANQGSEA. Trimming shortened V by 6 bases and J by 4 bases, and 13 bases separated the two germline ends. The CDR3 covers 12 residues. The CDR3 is CSVDAQGYEQYF. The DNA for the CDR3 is TGCAGCGTGGACGCACAAGGGTACGAGCAGTACTTC.

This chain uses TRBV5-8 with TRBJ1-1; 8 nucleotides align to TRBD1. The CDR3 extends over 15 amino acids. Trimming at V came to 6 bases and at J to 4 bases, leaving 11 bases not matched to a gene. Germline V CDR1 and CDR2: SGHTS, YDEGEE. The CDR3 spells CASNSNYRGGTEAFF. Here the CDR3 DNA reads TGTGCCAGCAACTCCAACTACAGGGGGGGCACTGAAGCTTTCTTT.

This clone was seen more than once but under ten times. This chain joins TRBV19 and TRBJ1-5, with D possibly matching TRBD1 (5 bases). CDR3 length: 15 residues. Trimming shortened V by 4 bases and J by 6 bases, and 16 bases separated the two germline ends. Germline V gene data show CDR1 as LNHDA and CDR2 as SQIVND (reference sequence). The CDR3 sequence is CASSTDSTGGQPQHF. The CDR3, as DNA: TGTGCCAGTAGTACAGACAGTACAGGCGGTCAGCCCCAGCATTTT.

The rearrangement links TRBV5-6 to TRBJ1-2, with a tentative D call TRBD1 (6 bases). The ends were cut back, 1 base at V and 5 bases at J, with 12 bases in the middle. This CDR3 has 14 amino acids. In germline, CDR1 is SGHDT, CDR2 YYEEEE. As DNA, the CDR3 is TGTGCCAGCAGCTTGAGAACAGGGTCTTATGGCTACACCTTC. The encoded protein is CASSLRTGSYGYTF.

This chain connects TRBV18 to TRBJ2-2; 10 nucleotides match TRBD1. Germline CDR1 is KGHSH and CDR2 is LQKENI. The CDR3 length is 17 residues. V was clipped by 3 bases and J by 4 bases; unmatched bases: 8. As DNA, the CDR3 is TGTGCCAGCTCACCCCTACCGGGACAGGGGATCACCGGGGAGCTGTTTTTT. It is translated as CASSPLPGQGITGELFF.

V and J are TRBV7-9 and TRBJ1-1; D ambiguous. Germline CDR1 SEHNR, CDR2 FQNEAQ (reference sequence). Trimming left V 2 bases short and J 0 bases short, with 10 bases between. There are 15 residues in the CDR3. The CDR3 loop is CASSLQRRMNTEAFF. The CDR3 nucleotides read TGTGCCAGCAGCTTACAACGGAGAATGAACACTGAAGCTTTCTTT. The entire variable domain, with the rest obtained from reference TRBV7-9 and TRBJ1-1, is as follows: DTGVSQNPRHKITKRGQNVTFRCDPISEHNRLYWYRQTLGQGPEFLTYFQNEAQLEKSRLLSDRFSAERPKGSFSTLEIQRTEQGDSAMYLCASSLQRRMNTEAFFGQGTRLTVV.

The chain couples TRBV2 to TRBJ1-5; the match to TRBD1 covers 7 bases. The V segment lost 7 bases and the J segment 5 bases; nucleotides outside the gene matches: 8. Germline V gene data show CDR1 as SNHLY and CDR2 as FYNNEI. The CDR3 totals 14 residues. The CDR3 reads CASKGTVRYQPQHF. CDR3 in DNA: TGTGCCAGCAAGGGGACAGTACGATATCAGCCCCAGCATTTT.